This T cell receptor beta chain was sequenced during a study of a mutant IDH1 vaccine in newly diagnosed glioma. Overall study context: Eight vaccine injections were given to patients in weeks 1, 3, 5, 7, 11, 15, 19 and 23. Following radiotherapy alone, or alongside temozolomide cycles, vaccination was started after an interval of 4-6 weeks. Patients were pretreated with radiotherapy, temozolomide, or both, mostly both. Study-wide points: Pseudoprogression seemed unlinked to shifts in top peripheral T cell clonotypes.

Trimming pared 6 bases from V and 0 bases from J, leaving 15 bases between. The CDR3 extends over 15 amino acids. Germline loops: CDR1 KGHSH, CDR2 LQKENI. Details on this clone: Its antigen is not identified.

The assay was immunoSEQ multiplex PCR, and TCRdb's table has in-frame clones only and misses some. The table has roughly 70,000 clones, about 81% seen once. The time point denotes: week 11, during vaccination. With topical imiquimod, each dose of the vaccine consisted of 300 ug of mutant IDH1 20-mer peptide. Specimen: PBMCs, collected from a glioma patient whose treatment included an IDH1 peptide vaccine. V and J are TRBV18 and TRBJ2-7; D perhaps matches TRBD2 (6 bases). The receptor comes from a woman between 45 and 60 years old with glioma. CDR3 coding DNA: TGTGCCAGCTCGCCCGGAGGGGTTGCCTCCTACGAGCAGTACTTC. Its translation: CASSPGGVASYEQYF.